The clone carrying this T cell receptor beta chain was detected a few times. CDR1 and CDR2 from the germline V gene are SGHNT and YENEEA. This CDR3 region has 15 residues. V shed 5 bases, J shed 9 bases, and the junction held 8 bases outside the gene matches. The data stem from a study of early T cells in non-severe SARS-CoV-2 infection. TCRdb recomputed calls from the 5' RACE reads with MiXCR, one row per CDR3 protein. In the table there are more than 50,000 distinct CDR3 sequences, 9.5% to 15% of which are singletons. The specimen comprised whole blood, sampled at baseline. The receptor's source is an adult who was a healthcare worker with PCR-confirmed SARS-CoV-2 infection or an uninfected control (not recorded which). J is TRBJ2-1 and V is TRBV11-3; 12 bases match TRBD2. As DNA, the CDR3 is TGTGCCAGCAGCCCGCGACTAGCGGGAGATACTGAGCAGTTCTTC. It is translated as CASSPRLAGDTEQFF.